One and the same sample provided the 32 T cell receptor beta chains below, sequenced in a study of blood T cells in healthy people across ages (dated by TCRdb to the mid-2010s). The library relied on 5' RACE. For sequencing, an Illumina HiSeq 2500 was employed. A second PCR of about 6 to 11 cycles was performed with a sample-barcoded 5' primer and a J-beta primer mix. TCRdb reworked the public reads: Q25 trimming with fastp, MiXCR clone assembly, productive beta chains retained. Duplicate CDR3 protein sequences are folded into a single record with the most common DNA and genes. This sample lists 850,000 or so distinct CDR3 sequences; under 35% were detected once. The biggest ten clones account for approximately 15% of the sample. Sequences were obtained from blood. These receptor sequences come from a woman of 80 years or more in good health.

This clonotype has just a few counts. The V and J genes are TRBV6-2 or TRBV6-3 and TRBJ2-2, with a weak D call TRBD2 (5 bases). V was cut by 6 bases and J by 8 bases, with 13 bases left in between. The CDR3 has 13 residues. Germline values: CDR1 MNHEY, CDR2 SVGEGT. The CDR3 region is CASSYGLAGELFF. As DNA, the CDR3 is TGTGCCAGCAGCTACGGACTTGCTGGGGAGCTGTTTTTT.

This rearrangement joins TRBV7-2 to TRBJ2-1; 9 nucleotides match TRBD2. The V and J ends lost 0 bases and 5 bases, in that order; junction bases with no gene match: 2. CDR3 length: 15 amino acids. From germline, CDR1 is SGHTA and CDR2 FQGNSA. CDR3 loop: CASSLAAGGDNEQFF. DNA of the CDR3: TGTGCCAGCAGCTTAGCGGCGGGAGGGGACAATGAGCAGTTCTTC.

As DNA, the CDR3 is TGCAGTGCTAGACACGGGAGCAATGAGCAGTTCTTC. As protein: CSARHGSNEQFF. This chain uses TRBV20-1 with TRBJ2-1; tentative D call: TRBD2 (6 bases). The CDR3 consists of 12 residues. Per the germline V gene, CDR1 is DFQATT and CDR2 is SNEGSKA (reference sequence). Trimming shortened V by 2 bases and J by 6 bases, and 8 bases separated the two germline ends.

In its sample, this clonotype was seen many times. The V gene is TRBV6-2 or TRBV6-3, the J gene TRBJ1-2; 10 bases align to TRBD1. Per the germline V gene, CDR1 is MNHEY and CDR2 is SVGEGT. The CDR3 totals 16 residues. The J segment lost 8 bases and the V segment lost 6 bases, leaving 15 bases of the junction unmatched. CDR3 loop: CASSPTARDRGTGYTF. In DNA form, the CDR3 reads TGTGCCAGCAGCCCAACCGCCCGGGACAGGGGTACCGGCTACACCTTC.

This clonotype was detected a few times. The rearrangement links TRBV28 to TRBJ1-5; D possibly corresponds to TRBD1 (5 bases). Germline lookup yields CDR1 MDHEN and CDR2 SYDVKM. This CDR3 spans 13 amino acids. Deletions cut 6 bases from V and 8 bases from J, with 14 bases between. Here the CDR3 reads CASRAGRQEPQHF. The CDR3 DNA is TGTGCCAGCAGGGCAGGGCGCCAGGAGCCCCAGCATTTT.

The sample holds many counts of this clonotype. This chain links TRBV20-1 with TRBJ2-5, with TRBD2 matching 7 bases. Looked up from germline, CDR1 is DFQATT and CDR2 is SNEGSKA (reference sequence). The CDR3 covers 15 residues. The V gene end was trimmed by 3 bases and the J gene end by 2 bases; junction bases not matched to a gene: 9. The CDR3 nucleotides are TGCAGTGCTAGTGACCAGCGGGGCTTTCAAGAGACCCAGTACTTC. Its protein is CSASDQRGFQETQYF.

Only a few counts were recorded for this clonotype. The J gene is TRBJ2-1, the V gene TRBV18; TRBD1 matches 8 bases. Germline-derived CDR1 and CDR2 are KGHSH and LQKENI. The trim removed 3 bases at V and 7 bases at J, leaving 8 bases unmatched. The CDR3 contains 15 residues. CDR3 amino acids: CASSPAGQGGNEQFF. The CDR3 region has the DNA TGTGCCAGCTCACCGGCTGGACAGGGAGGTAATGAGCAGTTCTTC.

J is TRBJ2-1 and V is TRBV29-1; TRBD2 agrees at 12 bases. V lost 7 bases to trimming and J lost 7 bases; unmatched junction nucleotides: 11. The germline V gene encodes CDR1 SQVTM and CDR2 ANQGSEA. This CDR3 is built from 15 residues. The CDR3 DNA is TGCAGCGCCCGACCTAGCGGGGGGGCTGTAAATGAGCAGTTCTTC. This codes for CSARPSGGAVNEQFF.

CDR3 nucleotides: TGTGCCAGCAGCAACGGACAGAGTCCCCCCACATTGTATTTT. It codes for CASSNGQSPPTLYF. This chain connects TRBV5-4 to TRBJ2-3; maybe TRBD1 (6 bases). The CDR3 has 14 residues. The V end was cut by 4 bases, the J end by 14 bases, with 23 bases between. CDR1 is SGHNT, CDR2 YYREEE, per germline (reference sequence).

This chain joins TRBV11-2 and TRBJ2-1; 7 bases match TRBD2. CDR3 length equals 15 residues. V was pared by 5 bases and J by 2 bases, with 6 bases of the junction left unmatched. Germline CDR1 is SGHAT and CDR2 is FQNNGV. The CDR3 region is CASSLSGAPYNEQFF. The CDR3 DNA reads as TGTGCCAGCAGCCTCAGCGGGGCCCCCTACAATGAGCAGTTCTTC. The variable domain in full, completed from reference TRBV11-2 and TRBJ2-1, reads EAGVAQSPRYKIIEKRQSVAFWCNPISGHATLYWYQQILGQGPKLLIQFQNNGVVDDSQLPKDRFSAERLKGVDSTLKIQPAKLEDSAVYLCASSLSGAPYNEQFFGPGTRLTVL.

In this sample, this clonotype turned up once. V gene TRBV15 combines with J gene TRBJ2-7; the match to TRBD2 covers 14 bases. The DNA end favors TRBJ2-5, so the J call may be wrong. Per germline, CDR1 LNHNV and CDR2 YYDKDF (reference sequence). This CDR3 region has 16 residues. CDR3 in DNA: TGTGCCACCGGCGTCCGACTAGCGGGGGGGCTTGAGACCCAGTACTTC. Its translation is CATGVRLAGGLETQYF.

The CDR3 coding sequence is TGTGCCTGCCAAAAGGGCATATCCTACGAGCAGTACTTC. Residues: CACQKGISYEQYF. The chain combines TRBV30 with TRBJ2-5; D gene ambiguous. The J call may be faulty, since TRBJ2-7 better matches the DNA end. The CDR3 sequence is 13 residues long. Germline V gene sequence: CDR1 GTSNPN, CDR2 SVGIG (reference sequence).

This clonotype came up a few times. The rearrangement uses TRBV18 and TRBJ1-3, with D possibly matching TRBD1 (5 bases). The germline V gene has CDR1 KGHSH and CDR2 LQKENI. The CDR3 loop spans 15 amino acids. V lost 2 bases and J 3 bases, leaving 11 bases between the germline ends. The CDR3 is CASSPSDSLGNTIYF. The CDR3 DNA follows: TGTGCCAGCTCACCATCCGACAGTCTTGGAAACACCATATATTTT. Drawing the rest from reference TRBV18 and TRBJ1-3, the complete variable domain is NAGVMQNPRHLVRRRGQEARLRCSPMKGHSHVYWYRQLPEEGLKFMVYLQKENIIDESGMPKERFSAEFPKEGPSILRIQQVVRGDSAAYFCASSPSDSLGNTIYFGEGSWLTVV.

Points on this clonotype: This may come from a read error, since a much larger clone is one base off. This chain links TRBV20-1 with TRBJ2-5, with D possibly matching TRBD2 (6 bases). Germline V gene sequence: CDR1 DFQATT, CDR2 SNEGSKA (reference sequence). V lost 6 bases and J 11 bases, leaving 19 bases between the germline ends. The CDR3 spans 12 residues. The CDR3: CSATRDSYGQYF. The CDR3, as DNA: TGCAGTGCCACCAGGGACTCCTACGGGCAGTACTTC.

This clonotype came up many times. The rearrangement links TRBV7-2 to TRBJ2-7; 9 positions match TRBD1. The germline gives CDR1 SGHTA, CDR2 FQGNSA. The J segment lost 3 bases and the V segment lost 6 bases, leaving 9 bases of the junction unmatched. CDR3 length: 15 amino acids. CDR3 protein: CASSLAGTGNYEQYF. Written as DNA, the CDR3 is TGTGCCAGCAGTTTGGCCGGGACAGGGAACTACGAGCAGTACTTC.

The chain joins TRBV5-1 to TRBJ1-1; D perhaps matches TRBD1 (6 bases). This CDR3 comprises 14 residues. V lost 4 bases, J lost 4 bases, and 14 bases lay in between. Germline CDR1 and CDR2: SGHRS and YFSETQ. CDR3 DNA sequence: TGCGCCAGCAGCGTGTGGGGGCTGGGCACTGAAGCTTTCTTT. This codes for CASSVWGLGTEAFF. Variable domain in full (rest from reference TRBV5-1 and TRBJ1-1): KAGVTQTPRYLIKTRGQQVTLSCSPISGHRSVSWYQQTPGQGLQFLFEYFSETQRNKGNFPGRFSGRQFSNSRSEMNVSTLELGDSALYLCASSVWGLGTEAFFGQGTRLTVV.

The V gene is TRBV28, the J gene TRBJ2-7; 7 bases are a match to TRBD2. CDR3 size: 15 residues. CDR1 MDHEN and CDR2 SYDVKM come from the germline V gene. V lost 7 bases and J lost 2; bases outside the gene matches: 11. CDR3 DNA sequence: TGTGCCAGCAAGGTTCCTGCGGGGGAGGCCTACGAGCAGTACTTC. The encoded protein is CASKVPAGEAYEQYF.

This chain links TRBV20-1 with TRBJ1-2, with 9 positions matching TRBD1. Germline values: CDR1 DFQATT, CDR2 SNEGSKA (reference sequence). The CDR3 contains 16 residues. V shed 3 bases, J shed 4 bases, and the junction held 12 bases outside the gene matches. The CDR3 region has the DNA TGCAGTGCTAGCGGTTCAACAGGGGGCAGTCCCTATGGCTACACCTTC. The encoded protein is CSASGSTGGSPYGYTF.

The chain has TRBV15 and TRBJ1-3; no definite D call. In germline, CDR1 is LNHNV, CDR2 YYDKDF (reference sequence). V lost 7 bases and J 0 bases, leaving 16 bases between the germline ends. The CDR3 has 16 amino acids. In nucleotides, the CDR3 is TGTGCCACCAAATCGGCAGGACCGATCTCTGGAAACACCATATATTTT. Translated: CATKSAGPISGNTIYF.

This clonotype was observed a few times. The chain employs TRBV7-2 and TRBJ1-3; D remains ambiguous. Per germline, CDR1 SGHTA and CDR2 FQGNSA. The CDR3 is 16 residues long. Trimming took 6 bases from V and 0 from J, leaving 15 bases between them. The DNA for the CDR3 is TGTGCCAGCAGTCCTCTGACACACACCTCTGGAAACACCATATATTTT. This sequence encodes CASSPLTHTSGNTIYF.

The chain is built from TRBV9 and TRBJ2-3; 14 nucleotides match TRBD2. Losses at the gene ends were 0 bases for V and 7 bases for J; bases not matched to a gene: 10. The CDR3 extends over 18 amino acids. The V gene's germline CDR1 is SGDLS and CDR2 YYNGEE. CDR3 in amino acids: CASSVATTSGGAVYTQYF. The CDR3 nucleotides are TGTGCCAGCAGCGTAGCTACGACTAGCGGGGGGGCCGTATATACGCAGTATTTT.

This clonotype has just one count. This chain connects TRBV19 to TRBJ1-5; tentative D call: TRBD1 (6 bases). Per the germline V gene, CDR1 is LNHDA and CDR2 is SQIVND (reference sequence). This CDR3 region has 13 residues. Trimming pared 6 bases from V and 9 bases from J, leaving 15 bases between. The CDR3 bases are TGTGCCAGTAGGACAGGTTCCTTGGGGCCCCAGCATTTT. Translated, it gives CASRTGSLGPQHF.

This clonotype was counted ten times or more. J is TRBJ1-2 and V is TRBV3-1, with 9 nucleotides matching TRBD1. The germline V gene encodes CDR1 LGHDT and CDR2 YNNKEL (reference sequence). With 0 bases clipped from V and 8 bases from J, the junction kept 10 bases outside the gene matches. The CDR3 sequence is 16 residues long. The CDR3 spells CASSQDPGQGRSGYTF. For the CDR3, the DNA is TGTGCCAGCAGCCAAGACCCCGGACAGGGGCGGTCCGGCTACACCTTC.

The rearrangement joins TRBV7-2 to TRBJ2-2; D is undetermined. The CDR3 spans 14 residues. V shed 2 bases and J shed 5 bases, with 9 bases lying between them. Germline loops: CDR1 SGHTA, CDR2 FQGNSA. CDR3 coding DNA: TGTGCCAGCAGCTTACGGAGTTGGACCGGGGAGCTGTTTTTT. Its protein product is CASSLRSWTGELFF.

The chain recombines TRBV6-2 or TRBV6-3 with TRBJ2-7; 9 bases fit TRBD1. CDR3 length equals 14 residues. V shed 6 bases, J shed 6 bases, and the junction held 9 bases outside the gene matches. Germline V lookup: CDR1 MNHEY, CDR2 SVGEGT. The CDR3 bases are TGTGCCAGCAGACACCCGGGACAGGGACTCGAGCAGTACTTC. It yields the protein CASRHPGQGLEQYF.

V gene TRBV12-3 or TRBV12-4 combines with J gene TRBJ2-3; D remains unclear. This CDR3 comprises 13 residues. V was shortened by 6 bases and J by 4 bases, with 11 bases between the two germline ends. The CDR3 protein is CASRLGCADTQYF. The DNA of the CDR3 is TGTGCCAGCAGACTCGGGTGTGCAGATACGCAGTATTTT.

This clonotype has just a few counts. This chain joins TRBV9 and TRBJ1-6; no clear D gene. Germline V gives CDR1 SGDLS, CDR2 YYNGEE. Trimming took 7 bases from V and 0 from J, leaving 8 bases between them. The length of the CDR3 is 14 residues. The chain's CDR3 is CASAISSYNSPLHF. CDR3 sequence (DNA): TGTGCCAGCGCCATCAGCTCCTATAATTCACCCCTCCACTTT.

This clonotype was counted a few times. With a much larger clone just one base away, this may be a read error. The rearrangement links TRBV7-2 to TRBJ2-5, with 9 bases lining up with TRBD1. This CDR3 comprises 15 residues. Germline loops: CDR1 SGHTA, CDR2 FQGNSA. The CDR3 DNA reads as TGTGCCGGCAGCGGAGCCGGGACAGGGAAAGAGACCCAGTACTTC. It is translated as CAGSGAGTGKETQYF.

V is TRBV12-3 or TRBV12-4 and J is TRBJ2-3; 9 positions agree with TRBD2. The CDR3 is 17 amino acids. Unmatched junction bases numbered 12, after V lost 8 bases and J lost 0 bases. CDR3 residues: CASRESGGKVSTDTQYF. CDR3 coding DNA: TGTGCCAGCCGGGAGAGCGGGGGGAAAGTGAGCACAGATACGCAGTATTTT.

Note on this clonotype: It may be a read error: a sequence one base away is much more abundant. CDR3 nucleotides: TGTGCCAGCAGCTTGGGACGCAGCGCACCCCCCCACTTT. It codes for CASSLGRSAPPHF. The chain joins TRBV7-2 to TRBJ1-6; the D gene is possibly TRBD1 (5 bases). The CDR3 is 13 residues long. Germline V lookup: CDR1 SGHTA, CDR2 FQGNSA.

This clonotype was detected ten times or more. The rearrangement links TRBV5-6 to TRBJ2-7; TRBD2 agrees at 8 bases. The CDR3 sequence is 14 residues long. V trimming: 4 bases; J trimming: 2 bases; junction bases outside the gene matches: 5. Germline V gives CDR1 SGHDT, CDR2 YYEEEE. CDR3: CASSRSGGTYEQYF. CDR3 bases: TGTGCCAGCAGCCGAAGCGGGGGTACCTACGAGCAGTACTTC.

This clonotype occurred a few times. The chain employs TRBV5-1 and TRBJ2-3; the D call may be TRBD1 or TRBD2 (5 bases each). With 4 bases removed from V and 3 bases from J, the gap between germline ends came to 18 bases. CDR1 is SGHRS, CDR2 YFSETQ, per germline. This CDR3 is built from 16 residues. CDR3 sequence reads: CASSSSVPPGTDTQYF. The CDR3 nucleotides read TGCGCCAGCAGCAGTAGCGTACCCCCAGGGACAGATACGCAGTATTTT.